This T cell receptor beta chain is from a study of a mutant IDH1 vaccine in newly diagnosed glioma. Generated by immunoSEQ multiplex PCR, the TCRdb table keeps only in-frame clones and is missing some. Of 70,000 or so clones listed, around 84% are singletons. Germline V gives CDR1 GTSNPN, CDR2 SVGIG (reference sequence). Trimming cost V 1 base and J 6 bases; bases outside gene matches: 8. The CDR3 is 14 amino acids. Specified time point: week 35, safety follow-up. Every vaccine dose comprised 300 ug of mutant IDH1 20-mer peptide plus topical imiquimod. Comment on this clone: Its antigen is not known.

The sequencing used PBMCs, collected from a glioma patient whose treatment included an IDH1 peptide vaccine. The receptor's source is a man younger than 45 with glioma. The V gene is TRBV30, the J gene TRBJ1-2; 7 nucleotides agree with TRBD1. CDR3 DNA sequence: TGTGCCTGGAGTGAGGGGACAGCTGCCGATGGCTACACCTTC. It translates to CAWSEGTAADGYTF.